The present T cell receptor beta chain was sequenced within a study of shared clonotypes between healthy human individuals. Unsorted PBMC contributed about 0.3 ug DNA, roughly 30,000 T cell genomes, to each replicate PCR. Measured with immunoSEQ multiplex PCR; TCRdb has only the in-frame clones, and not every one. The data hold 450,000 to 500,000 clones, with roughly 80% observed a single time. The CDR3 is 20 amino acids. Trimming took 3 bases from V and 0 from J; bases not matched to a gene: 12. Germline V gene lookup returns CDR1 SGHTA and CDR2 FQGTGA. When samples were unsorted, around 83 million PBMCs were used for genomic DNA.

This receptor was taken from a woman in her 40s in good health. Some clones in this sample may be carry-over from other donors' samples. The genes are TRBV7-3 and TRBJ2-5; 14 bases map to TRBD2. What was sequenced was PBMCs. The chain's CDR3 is CASSLRHGLAGGTYQETQYF. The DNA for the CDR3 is TGTGCCAGCAGCTTGCGCCATGGACTAGCGGGAGGAACGTACCAAGAGACCCAGTACTTC. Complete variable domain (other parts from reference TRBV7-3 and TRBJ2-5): GAGVSQTPSNKVTEKGKYVELRCDPISGHTALYWYRQSLGQGPEFLIYFQGTGAADDSGLPNDRFFAVRPEGSVSTLKIQRTERGDSAVYLCASSLRHGLAGGTYQETQYFGPGTRLLVL.